This TCR beta chain was captured by sequencing in a study of T-cell reconstitution after alpha-beta-depleted transplantation in children. Points from the study as a whole: Certain patients had high TCRbeta diversity at day 60, and it came from recipient T cells and thymic progenitors that survived. Most T-cell counts and diversity one year after the transplant came from T cells that were newly produced. By about two months after transplant, alpha-beta T cells reportedly arose from several hundred graft clones that had expanded.

The TCRbeta library was prepared with unique molecular identifiers. TCRdb re-called the PCR reads with MiXCR, one entry per CDR3 protein. The sample holds 780,000 or so distinct CDR3 sequences, 15% to 20% seen once. To note about this clonotype: Antigen: not known.

The sample here was PBMCs, mostly from graft donor cells, taken 360 days after TCRalphabeta/CD19-depleted stem cell transplant. The receptor comes from a male patient younger than 18 who had a stem cell transplant for acute lymphoblastic leukemia, so the T cells may come from the graft donor.

The CDR3, as DNA: TGTGCCAGCAGCTCCCGGACAGCGGGAGATTCGGAGCAGTTCTTC. This translates into CASSSRTAGDSEQFF. The genes are TRBV7-9 and TRBJ2-1, with 8 bases fitting TRBD2. CDR3 size: 15 residues. Germline CDR1 is SEHNR and CDR2 is FQNEAQ (reference sequence). Germline trimming cut 4 bases from V and 10 bases from J; bases unmatched to any gene: 12. The full variable domain, in which reference TRBV7-9 and TRBJ2-1 provide the parts outside the CDR3, is DTGVSQNPRHKITKRGQNVTFRCDPISEHNRLYWYRQTLGQGPEFLTYFQNEAQLEKSRLLSDRFSAERPKGSFSTLEIQRTEQGDSAMYLCASSSRTAGDSEQFFGPGTRLTVL.